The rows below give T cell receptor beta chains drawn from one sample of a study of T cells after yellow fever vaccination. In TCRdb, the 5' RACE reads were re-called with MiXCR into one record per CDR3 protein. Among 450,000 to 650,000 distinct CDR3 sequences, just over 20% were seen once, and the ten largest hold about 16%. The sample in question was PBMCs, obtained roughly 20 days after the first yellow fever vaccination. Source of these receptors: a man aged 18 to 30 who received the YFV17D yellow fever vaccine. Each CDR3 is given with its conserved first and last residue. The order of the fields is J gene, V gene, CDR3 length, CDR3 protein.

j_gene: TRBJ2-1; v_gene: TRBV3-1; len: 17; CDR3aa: CASSQVPGQGAHNEQFF
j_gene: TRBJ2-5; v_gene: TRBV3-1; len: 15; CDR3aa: CASSQDPTAEETQYF
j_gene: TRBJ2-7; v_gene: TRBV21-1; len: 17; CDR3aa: CASSPYVIPTASFEQYF
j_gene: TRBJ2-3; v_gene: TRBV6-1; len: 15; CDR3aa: CASSDHRGAGDTQYF
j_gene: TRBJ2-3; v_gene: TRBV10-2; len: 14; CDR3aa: CAGAPGQGPDTQYF
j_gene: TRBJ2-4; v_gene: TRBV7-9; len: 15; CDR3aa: CASSLAGVTKNIQYF
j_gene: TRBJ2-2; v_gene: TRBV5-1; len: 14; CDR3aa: CASSHGQGDRELFF
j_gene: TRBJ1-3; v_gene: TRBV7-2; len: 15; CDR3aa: CASSSQPTSGNTIYF
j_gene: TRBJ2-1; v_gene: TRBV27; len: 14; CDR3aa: CASSSTSGGLEQFF
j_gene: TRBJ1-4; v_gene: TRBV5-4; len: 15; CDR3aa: CASSLGGQGARKLFF
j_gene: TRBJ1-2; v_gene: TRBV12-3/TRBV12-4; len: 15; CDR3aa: CASTLRQGGWYGYTF
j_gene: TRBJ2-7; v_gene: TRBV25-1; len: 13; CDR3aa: CASTGPGGLEQYF
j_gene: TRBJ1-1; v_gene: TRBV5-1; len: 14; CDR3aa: CASSSTGWNTEAFF
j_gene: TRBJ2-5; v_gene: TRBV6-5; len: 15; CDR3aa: CASSLWTAQKETQYF
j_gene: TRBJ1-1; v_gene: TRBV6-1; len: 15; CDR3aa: CASSPPGGENTEAFF
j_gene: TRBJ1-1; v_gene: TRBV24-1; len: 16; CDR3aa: CATSDRSRWGDTEAFF
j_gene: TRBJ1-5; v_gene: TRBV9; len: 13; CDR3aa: CASSVGGSQPQHF
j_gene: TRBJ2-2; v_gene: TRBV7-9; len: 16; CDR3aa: CASSGTSGMNTGELFF
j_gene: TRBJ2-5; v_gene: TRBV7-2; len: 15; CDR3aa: CASSPWVAGRETQYF
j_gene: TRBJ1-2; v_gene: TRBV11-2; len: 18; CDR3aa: CASSSVVGQGVFDYGYTF
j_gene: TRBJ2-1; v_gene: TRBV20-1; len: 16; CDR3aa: CSARDLQGRSYNEQFF
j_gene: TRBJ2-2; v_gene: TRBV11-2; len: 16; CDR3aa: CASSSIAGGRTGELFF
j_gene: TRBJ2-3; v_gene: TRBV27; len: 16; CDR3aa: CASSLFSVTGPDTQYF
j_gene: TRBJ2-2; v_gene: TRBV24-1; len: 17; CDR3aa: CATSETGTSGVLGELFF
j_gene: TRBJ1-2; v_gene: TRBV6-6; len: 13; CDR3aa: CASRLGLDYGYTF
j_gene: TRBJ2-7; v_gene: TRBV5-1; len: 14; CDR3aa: CASSSRRPLHEQYF
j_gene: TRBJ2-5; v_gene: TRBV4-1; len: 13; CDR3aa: CASSPGGWETQYF
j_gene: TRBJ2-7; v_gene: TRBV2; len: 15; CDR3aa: CASLPRQRLPYEQYF
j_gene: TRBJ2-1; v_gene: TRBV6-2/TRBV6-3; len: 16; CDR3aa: CASSLRAAGAYNEQFF
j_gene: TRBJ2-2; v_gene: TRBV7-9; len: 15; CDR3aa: CASSLQQGYTGELFF
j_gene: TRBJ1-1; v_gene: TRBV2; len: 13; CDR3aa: CASSDHPNTEAFF
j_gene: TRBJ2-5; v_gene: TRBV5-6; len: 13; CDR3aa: CASSLGTLETQYF
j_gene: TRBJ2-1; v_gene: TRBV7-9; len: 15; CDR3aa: CASSFGGYGDNEQFF
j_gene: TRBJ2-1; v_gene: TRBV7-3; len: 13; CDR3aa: CASSLDSVNEQFF
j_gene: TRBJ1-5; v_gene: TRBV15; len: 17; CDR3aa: CATSRDFGQNSNQPQHF
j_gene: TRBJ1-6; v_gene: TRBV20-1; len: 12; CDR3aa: CSARILSSPLHF
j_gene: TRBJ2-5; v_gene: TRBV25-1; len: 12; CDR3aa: CASSRPDETQYF
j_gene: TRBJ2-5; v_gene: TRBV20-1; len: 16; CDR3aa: CSARDRTSEPQETQYF
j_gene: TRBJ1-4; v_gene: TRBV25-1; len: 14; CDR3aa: CASTGGRSNEKLFF
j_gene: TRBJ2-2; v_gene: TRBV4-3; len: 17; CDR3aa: CASSQDPARGVTGELFF
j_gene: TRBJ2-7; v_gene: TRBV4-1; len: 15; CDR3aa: CASSQGRLAGDEQYF
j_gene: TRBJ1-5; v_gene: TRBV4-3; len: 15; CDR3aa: CASSPEGTVNQPQHF
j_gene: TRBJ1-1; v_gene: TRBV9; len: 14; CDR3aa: CASSVESGETEAFF
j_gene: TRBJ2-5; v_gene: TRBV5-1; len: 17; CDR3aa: CASSLGFMASGEETQYF
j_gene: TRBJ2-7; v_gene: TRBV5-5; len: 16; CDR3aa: CASSLETDRKPPEQYF
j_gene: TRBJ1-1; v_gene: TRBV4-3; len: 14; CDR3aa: CASSQETGNTEAFF
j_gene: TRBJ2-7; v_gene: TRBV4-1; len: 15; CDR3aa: CASSHLVSDSYEQYF
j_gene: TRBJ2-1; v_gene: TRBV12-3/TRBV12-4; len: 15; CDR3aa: CASSLAWTGTSEQFF
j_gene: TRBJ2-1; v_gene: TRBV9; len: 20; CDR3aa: CASSRAARTSGGTMGNEQFF
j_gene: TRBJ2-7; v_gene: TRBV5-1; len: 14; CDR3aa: CASSLGQGSDEQYF
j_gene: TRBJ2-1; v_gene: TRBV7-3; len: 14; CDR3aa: CASSSERGYNEQFF
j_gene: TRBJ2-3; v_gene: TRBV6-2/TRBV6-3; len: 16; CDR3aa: CASSVRWAERADTQYF
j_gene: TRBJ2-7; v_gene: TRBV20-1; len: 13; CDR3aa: CSVKTSILGEQYF
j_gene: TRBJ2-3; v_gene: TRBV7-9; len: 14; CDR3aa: CASSTEGVTDTQYF
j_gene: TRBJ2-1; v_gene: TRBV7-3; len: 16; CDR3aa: CASSSSSGGNYNEQFF
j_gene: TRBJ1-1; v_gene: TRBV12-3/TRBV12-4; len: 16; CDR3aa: CASTEFLGQGNTEAFF
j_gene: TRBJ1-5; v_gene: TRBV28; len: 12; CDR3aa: CASRGDHQPQHF
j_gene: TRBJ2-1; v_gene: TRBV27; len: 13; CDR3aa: CASTRTASNEQFF
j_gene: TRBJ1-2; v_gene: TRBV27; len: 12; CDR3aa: CASSPTGRGYTF
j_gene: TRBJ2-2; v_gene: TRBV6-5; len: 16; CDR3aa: CASSSPQASGAGELFF